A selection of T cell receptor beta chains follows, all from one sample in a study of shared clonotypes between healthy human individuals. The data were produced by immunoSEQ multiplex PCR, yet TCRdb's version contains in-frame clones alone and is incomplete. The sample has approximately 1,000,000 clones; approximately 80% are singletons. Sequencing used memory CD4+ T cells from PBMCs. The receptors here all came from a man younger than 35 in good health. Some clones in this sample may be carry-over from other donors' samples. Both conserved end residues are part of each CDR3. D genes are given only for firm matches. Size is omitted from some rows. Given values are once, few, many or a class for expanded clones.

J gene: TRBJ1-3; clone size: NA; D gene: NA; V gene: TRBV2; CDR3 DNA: TGTGCCAGCACCAAGGCGTCAGGAAACACCATATATTTT; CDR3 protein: CASTKASGNTIYF
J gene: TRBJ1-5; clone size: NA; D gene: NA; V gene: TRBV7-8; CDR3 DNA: TGTGCCAGCAGCTACGACGCGATCAATCAGCCCCAGCATTTT; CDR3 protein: CASSYDAINQPQHF
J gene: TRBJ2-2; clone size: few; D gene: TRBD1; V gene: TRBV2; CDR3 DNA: TGTGCCAGCACTGGACAGGGGAGGAACACCGGGGAGCTGTTTTTT; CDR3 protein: CASTGQGRNTGELFF
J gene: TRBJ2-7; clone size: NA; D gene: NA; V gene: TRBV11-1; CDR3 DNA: TGTGCCAGCAGCTCGAGTAGGGGCTCCTACGAGCAGTACTTC; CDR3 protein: CASSSSRGSYEQYF
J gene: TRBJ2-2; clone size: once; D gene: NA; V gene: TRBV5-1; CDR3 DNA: TGCGCCAGCAGTTCGATCGGGACTGGGAACACCGGGGAGCTGTTTTTT; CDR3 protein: CASSSIGTGNTGELFF
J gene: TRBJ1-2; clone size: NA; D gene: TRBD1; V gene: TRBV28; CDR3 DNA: TGTGCCAGCAGTTTAGCAGGACAGGGTATCGTCGGCTACACCTTC; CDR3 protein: CASSLAGQGIVGYTF
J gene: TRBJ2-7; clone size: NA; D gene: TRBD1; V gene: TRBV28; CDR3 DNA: TGTGCCAGCAGTCCCGACAGGGCTCACGAGCAGTACTTC; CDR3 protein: CASSPDRAHEQYF
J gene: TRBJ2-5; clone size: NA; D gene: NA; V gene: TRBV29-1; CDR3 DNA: TGCAGCGTTGAGCCAGGGTGGGGTTCGACCCAGTACTTC; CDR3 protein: CSVEPGWGSTQYF
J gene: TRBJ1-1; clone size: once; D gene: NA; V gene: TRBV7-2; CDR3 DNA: TGTGCCAGCAGCTTAGACCACAGACAGAACACTGAAGCTTTCTTT; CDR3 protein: CASSLDHRQNTEAFF
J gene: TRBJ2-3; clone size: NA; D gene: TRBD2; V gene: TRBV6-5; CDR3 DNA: TGTGCCAGCACTAGCGGGAAGGATACGCAGTATTTT; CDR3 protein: CASTSGKDTQYF
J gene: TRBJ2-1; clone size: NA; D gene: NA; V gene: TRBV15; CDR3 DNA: TGTGCCACCAGCCCAAGGACCAACAATGAGCAGTTCTTC; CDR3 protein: CATSPRTNNEQFF
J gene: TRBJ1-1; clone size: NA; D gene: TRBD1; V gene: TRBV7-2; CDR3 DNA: TGTGCCAGCAGCTTAGTGGGGACAGGGGGCAATGAAGCTTTCTTT; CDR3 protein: CASSLVGTGGNEAFF
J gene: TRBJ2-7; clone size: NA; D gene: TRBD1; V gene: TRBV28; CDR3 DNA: TGTGCCAGCCCTCCCGCATCCACGGACAGGACCTACGAGCAGTACTTC; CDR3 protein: CASPPASTDRTYEQYF
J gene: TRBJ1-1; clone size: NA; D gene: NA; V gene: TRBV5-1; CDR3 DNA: TGCGCCAGCAGGGCATCCGGGGGTAAGAACACTGAAGCTTTCTTT; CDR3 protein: CASRASGGKNTEAFF
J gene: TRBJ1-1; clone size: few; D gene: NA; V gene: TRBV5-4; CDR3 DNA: TGTGCCAGCACAAAGGGGGGGGCGACAGAAGCTTTCTTT; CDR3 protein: CASTKGGATEAFF
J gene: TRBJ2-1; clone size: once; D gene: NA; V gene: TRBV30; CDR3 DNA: TGTGCCTGGACTCCACTAAGCTCCTACAATGAGCAGTTCTTC; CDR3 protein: CAWTPLSSYNEQFF
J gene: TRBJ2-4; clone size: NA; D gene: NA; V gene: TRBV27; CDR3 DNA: TGTGCCAGCAGCCCCGGGGCGGGGCCAAACATTCAGTACTTC; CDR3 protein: CASSPGAGPNIQYF
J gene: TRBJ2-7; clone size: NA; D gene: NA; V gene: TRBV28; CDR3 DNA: TGTGCCAGCAGTTTTCGGTTTTACGAGCAGTACTTC; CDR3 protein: CASSFRFYEQYF
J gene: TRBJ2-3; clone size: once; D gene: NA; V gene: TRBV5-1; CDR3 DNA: TGCGCCAGCAGCTTCACTACTTTGTCACACAGAGATACGCAGTATTTT; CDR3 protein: CASSFTTLSHRDTQYF
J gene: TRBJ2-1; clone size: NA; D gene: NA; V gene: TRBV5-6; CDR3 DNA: TGTGCCAGCAGCTTGGACGGCGGTTACAATGAGCAGTTCTTC; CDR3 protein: CASSLDGGYNEQFF
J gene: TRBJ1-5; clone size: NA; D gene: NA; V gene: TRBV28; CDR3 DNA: TGTGCCAGTTGGGACGGAAGAAATCAGCCCCAGCATTTT; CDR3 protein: CASWDGRNQPQHF
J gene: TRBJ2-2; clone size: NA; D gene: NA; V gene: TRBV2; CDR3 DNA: TGTGCCAGCAGTGAAGTGATCGGCACCGGGGAGCTGTTTTTT; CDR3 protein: CASSEVIGTGELFF
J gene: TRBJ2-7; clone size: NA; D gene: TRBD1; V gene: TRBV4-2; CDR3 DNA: TGTGCCAGCAGCCAGGGGACAGGGGTTTTCCTCTACGAGCAGTACTTC; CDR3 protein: CASSQGTGVFLYEQYF
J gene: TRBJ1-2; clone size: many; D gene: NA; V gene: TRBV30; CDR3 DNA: TGTGCCTGGACCCCGGGCTCCAGTAATGGCTACACCTTC; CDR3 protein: CAWTPGSSNGYTF
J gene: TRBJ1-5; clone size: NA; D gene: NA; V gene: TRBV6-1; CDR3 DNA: TGTGCCAGCAGTGAAGTGGGGGCCGGCGTATCCCAGCATTTT; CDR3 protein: CASSEVGAGVSQHF
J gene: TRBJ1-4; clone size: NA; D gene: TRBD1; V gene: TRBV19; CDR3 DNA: TGTGCCAGTGGGGACAGGCCTAATGAAAAACTGTTTTTT; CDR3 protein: CASGDRPNEKLFF
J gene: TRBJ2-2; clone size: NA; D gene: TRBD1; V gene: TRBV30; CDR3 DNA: TGTGCCTGGAGGGCGACAGGGGGGACGTTAGGGGAGCTGTTTTTT; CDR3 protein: CAWRATGGTLGELFF
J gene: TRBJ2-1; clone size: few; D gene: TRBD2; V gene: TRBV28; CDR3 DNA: TGTGCCAGCAAGGCTAGCGGGAGCCTAAATGAGCAGTTCTTC; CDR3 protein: CASKASGSLNEQFF
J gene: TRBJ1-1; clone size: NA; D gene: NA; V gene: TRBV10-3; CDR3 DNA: TGTGCCATCTCGTTAGTGGGGGGGGTTGACACTGAAGCTTTCTTT; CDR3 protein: CAISLVGGVDTEAFF
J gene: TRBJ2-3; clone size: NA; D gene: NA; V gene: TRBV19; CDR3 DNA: TGTGCCAGTAGTGCTTACAGGGTCAGGAATACGCAGTATTTT; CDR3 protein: CASSAYRVRNTQYF
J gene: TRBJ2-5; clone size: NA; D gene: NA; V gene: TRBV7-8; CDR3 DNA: TGTGCCAGCAGCCAGAGCCTGGACACCACACACCAAGAGACCCAGTACTTC; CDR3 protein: CASSQSLDTTHQETQYF
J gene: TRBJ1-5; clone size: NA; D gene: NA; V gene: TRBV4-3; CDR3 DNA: TGCGCCAGCAGCCAAGAGGGGAGGAACAATCAGCCCCAGCATTTT; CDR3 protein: CASSQEGRNNQPQHF
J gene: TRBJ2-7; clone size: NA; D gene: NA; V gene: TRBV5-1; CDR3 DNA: TGCGCCAGCAGCTTGGCTGGGACACCCTACGAGCAGTACTTC; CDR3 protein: CASSLAGTPYEQYF
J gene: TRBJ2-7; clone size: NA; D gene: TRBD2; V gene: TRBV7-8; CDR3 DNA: TGTGCCAGCAGCCTTCTAGCGGGAGTGGCCGAGCAGTACTTC; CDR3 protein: CASSLLAGVAEQYF
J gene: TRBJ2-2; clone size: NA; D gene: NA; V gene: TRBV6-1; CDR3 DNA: TGTGCCAGCAGTGGAGTTAACACCGGGGAGCTGTTTTTT; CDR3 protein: CASSGVNTGELFF
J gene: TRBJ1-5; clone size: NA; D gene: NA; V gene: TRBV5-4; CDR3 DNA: TGTGCCAGCAGCCCGGACCCAGCACAGCCCCAGCATTTT; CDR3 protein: CASSPDPAQPQHF
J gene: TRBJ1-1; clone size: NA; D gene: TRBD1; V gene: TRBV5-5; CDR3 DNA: TGTGCCAGCATCTGGACTTCGGGACAGGGTGGTTTCTTT; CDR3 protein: CASIWTSGQGGFF
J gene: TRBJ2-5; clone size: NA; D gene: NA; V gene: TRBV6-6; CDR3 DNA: TGTGCCAGCAGTTATGGGCAGACCCAGTACTTC; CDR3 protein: CASSYGQTQYF
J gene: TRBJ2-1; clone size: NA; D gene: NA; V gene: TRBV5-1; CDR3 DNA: TGCGCCAGCAGCTTGGCCGGAAGCCCCCATGAGCAGTTCTTC; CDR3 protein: CASSLAGSPHEQFF
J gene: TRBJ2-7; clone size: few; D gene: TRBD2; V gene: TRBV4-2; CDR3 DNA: TGTGCCAGCAGCCAAGAAAGCCCAGCGGGAGGGCCCTACGAGCAGTACTTC; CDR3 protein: CASSQESPAGGPYEQYF
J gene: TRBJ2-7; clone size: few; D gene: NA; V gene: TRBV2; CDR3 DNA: TGTGCCAGCAGTGAAATAGACGGACGCGCCTACGAGCAGTACTTC; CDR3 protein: CASSEIDGRAYEQYF
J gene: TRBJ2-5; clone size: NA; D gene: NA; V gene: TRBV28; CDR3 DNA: TGTGCCAGCAGTTTAGGCAGAGAATGGACCCAGTACTTC; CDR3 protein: CASSLGREWTQYF
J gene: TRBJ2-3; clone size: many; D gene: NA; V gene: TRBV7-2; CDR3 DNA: TGTGCCAGCAGCTCCCAGCGGTCCAGCGGCACAGATACGCAGTATTTT; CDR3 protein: CASSSQRSSGTDTQYF
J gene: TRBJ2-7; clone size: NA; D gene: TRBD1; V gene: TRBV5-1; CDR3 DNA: TGCGCCAGCAGCTCGGGACAGGACCGGGACGAGCAGTACTTC; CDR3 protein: CASSSGQDRDEQYF
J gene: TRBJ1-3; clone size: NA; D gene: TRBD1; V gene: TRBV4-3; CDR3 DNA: TGCGCCAGCAGCCGAGAAGGGACAGGGATAAACACCATATATTTT; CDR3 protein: CASSREGTGINTIYF